The sequence of this T cell receptor (beta chain) was determined in a study of glioma-infiltrating T cells after dendritic cell vaccination. V was shortened by 4 bases and J by 4 bases, with 15 bases between the two germline ends. The CDR3 has 15 residues. Germline lookup yields CDR1 SGHNT and CDR2 YYREEE (reference sequence). The immunoSEQ assay amplified TCRB CDR3 from up to 2 ug DNA. TCRdb keeps only in-frame clones here, not all; method: immunoSEQ multiplex PCR. The sample lists nearly 85,000 clones; roughly 89% were seen once. Sequences were derived from blood, sampled before dendritic cell vaccination. This clonotype was obtained from a human donor with glioblastoma. V usage is TRBV5-4 and J usage is TRBJ2-1; D is ambiguous. The CDR3, as DNA: TGTGCCAGCAGCCCGGAGAGCGTGACGTACAATGAGCAGTTCTTC. It specifies CASSPESVTYNEQFF.